This passage covers 15 T cell receptor beta chains from one sample sequenced in a study of blood T cells in healthy people across ages. Sample-barcoded 5' priming and a J-beta primer mix drove a second PCR of roughly 6 to 12 cycles. TCRdb recomputed calls from the 5' RACE reads with MiXCR, one row per CDR3 protein. The sample lists 650,000 to 1,000,000 distinct CDR3 sequences, approximately 35% occurring once. The sequenced sample consisted of blood. The receptors derive from a man between 18 and 29 years old in good health.

V usage is TRBV28 and J usage is TRBJ1-2; D is uncertain. In germline, CDR1 is MDHEN, CDR2 SYDVKM. This CDR3 contains 15 residues. The V end was cut by 2 bases, the J end by 7 bases, with 17 bases between. CDR3 bases: TGTGCCAGCAGTTTAGGTTCCTTGGGTATAGTTGGCTACACCTTC. Translation gives CASSLGSLGIVGYTF.

There are many counts of this clonotype. This CDR3 reads CAIKGTYGYTF. The DNA of the CDR3 is TGTGCCATCAAGGGGACTTACGGCTACACCTTC. The chain recombines TRBV10-3 with TRBJ1-2, with a possible D match to TRBD1 (5 bases). The length of the CDR3 is 11 residues. Trimming pared 7 bases from V and 8 bases from J, leaving 11 bases between. Germline CDR1 ENHRY, CDR2 SYGVKD.

The chain links TRBV5-1 to TRBJ1-2, with TRBD1 as a possible D gene (6 bases). The V gene's germline CDR1 is SGHRS and CDR2 YFSETQ. The CDR3 covers 16 residues. V was shortened by 0 bases and J by 4 bases, with 16 bases between the two germline ends. CDR3 coding DNA: TGCGCCAGCAGCTTGGATCCAGGGGAATCGGGCTATGGCTACACCTTC. It is translated as CASSLDPGESGYGYTF.

The chain couples TRBV15 to TRBJ2-5, with 8 bases fitting TRBD1. In germline, CDR1 is LNHNV, CDR2 YYDKDF (reference sequence). This CDR3 is 13 amino acids long. Trimming took 4 bases from V and 11 from J; bases not matched to a gene: 9. The CDR3 DNA reads TGTGCCACCAGCACCCGGACAGGGAATGAGCAGTACTTC. Translating gives CATSTRTGNEQYF. Based on the CDR3 plus reference TRBV15 and TRBJ2-5, the full variable domain is DAMVIQNPRYQVTQFGKPVTLSCSQTLNHNVMYWYQQKSSQAPKLLFHYYDKDFNNEADTPDNFQSRRPNTSFCFLDIRSPGLGDTAMYLCATSTRTGNEQYFGPGTRLLVL.

Concerning this clonotype: One end of the junction does not line up with germline, which may come from a read error. The chain has TRBV6-6 and TRBJ1-6; D might be TRBD1 (6 bases). The CDR3 runs 17 residues. Germline CDR1 MNHNY, CDR2 SVGAGI (reference sequence). CDR3 coding DNA: TGTGCCAGCAGTTCCCTCACAGGGAGTATGTATAATCCACCCCTCCACTTT. This encodes CASSSLTGSMYNPPLHF.

The rearrangement links TRBV28 to TRBJ1-1, with D possibly being TRBD1 (6 bases). Germline V lookup: CDR1 MDHEN, CDR2 SYDVKM. Deletions cut 4 bases from V and 1 base from J, with 13 bases between. CDR3 length: 15 amino acids. The CDR3 sequence is CASSYQGWGNTEAFF. Here the CDR3 DNA reads TGTGCCAGCAGTTACCAGGGGTGGGGGAACACTGAAGCTTTCTTT. The variable domain in full, completed from reference TRBV28 and TRBJ1-1, reads DVKVTQSSRYLVKRTGEKVFLECVQDMDHENMFWYRQDPGLGLRLIYFSYDVKMKEKGDIPEGYSVSREKKERFSLILESASTNQTSMYLCASSYQGWGNTEAFFGQGTRLTVV.

This clonotype was seen at least ten times. V usage is TRBV7-2 and J usage is TRBJ2-7, with no clear D. The germline gives CDR1 SGHTA, CDR2 FQGNSA. This CDR3 spans 15 amino acids. The germline V and J ends were trimmed by 5 bases and 1 base, with 15 bases remaining between them. The DNA for the CDR3 is TGTGCCAGCAGCGATTCAGTTCTGGGTTCCTACGAGCAGTACTTC. It yields the protein CASSDSVLGSYEQYF.

Many counts were recorded for this clonotype. The chain joins TRBV20-1 to TRBJ2-7, with 9 nucleotides matching TRBD2. After removal of 0 bases from V and 5 bases from J, the junction contained 11 bases not matched to a gene. CDR1 and CDR2 (germline): DFQATT, SNEGSKA (reference sequence). The CDR3 length is 16 residues. The CDR3 DNA reads as TGCAGTGCTAGAGATCAGGCTAGCGGGGTTTTAAACGAGCAGTACTTC. Encoded protein: CSARDQASGVLNEQYF.

As for this clonotype: A much larger clonotype is one base distant, so this may be a read error. In DNA form, the CDR3 reads TGTGCCAGCAGCTTAGTGTGGCAGGGGTTGGGAAAAAACGTTCAGTACTTC. Its translation: CASSLVWQGLGKNVQYF. The V and J genes are TRBV7-2 and TRBJ2-4; the D gene is possibly TRBD1 (6 bases). The germline gives CDR1 SGHTA, CDR2 FQGNSA. This CDR3 region has 17 residues.

This clonotype was seen repeatedly, ten times or more. The V and J genes are TRBV6-5 and TRBJ2-7; a weak D match, TRBD2 (5 bases). This CDR3 is 15 amino acids long. Deletions cut 0 bases from V and 3 bases from J, with 12 bases between. Germline V gene sequence: CDR1 MNHEY, CDR2 SVGAGI. CDR3 protein: CASSYSTTGNYEQYF. The CDR3 coding sequence is TGTGCCAGCAGTTACTCGACGACGGGGAACTACGAGCAGTACTTC.

The chain is built from TRBV28 and TRBJ1-6; D ambiguous. The germline V gene encodes CDR1 MDHEN and CDR2 SYDVKM. The V end lost 3 bases, the J end lost 1 base, and 10 bases lay between the germline ends. The CDR3 spans 16 residues. The CDR3 here is CASSLIRGSYNSPLHF. The CDR3 DNA sequence: TGTGCCAGCAGTTTGATCCGGGGATCCTATAATTCACCCCTCCACTTT.

The V call is TRBV29-1, the J call TRBJ2-3; D remains unclear. CDR1 and CDR2 from the germline V gene are SQVTM and ANQGSEA. This CDR3 has 14 residues. The germline V and J ends were trimmed by 0 bases and 2 bases, with 9 bases remaining between them. In DNA, the CDR3 is TGCAGCGTTGAAGATATGTCCCACACAGATACGCAGTATTTT. Encoded protein: CSVEDMSHTDTQYF.

To note about this clonotype: A read error may be the cause here, since a much bigger clone is one base away. The V gene is TRBV4-1, the J gene TRBJ2-1, with TRBD2 as a possible D gene (5 bases). Germline CDR1 MGHRA, CDR2 YSYEKL. The CDR3 has 15 amino acids. CDR3 DNA sequence: TGCGCCAGCAGCCCAGAAGCGGTCTCCTACAATGAGCGGTTCTTC. It codes for CASSPEAVSYNERFF.

The table lists this clonotype with a few counts. In nucleotides, the CDR3 is TGTGCCAGCGGTCTTGATAATTCACCCCTCCACTTT. Its protein is CASGLDNSPLHF. J is TRBJ1-6 and V is TRBV6-2 or TRBV6-3; D uncertain. Germline CDR1 and CDR2: MNHEY and SVGEGT. With 8 bases removed from V and 5 bases from J, the gap between germline ends came to 7 bases. The CDR3 length is 12 residues.

The CDR3 sequence is CAISVAGGSTDTQYF. CDR3 DNA: TGTGCCATCAGTGTTGCGGGAGGGTCGACAGATACGCAGTATTTT. The chain carries TRBV10-3 and TRBJ2-3, with 9 bases matching TRBD2. V dropped 4 bases and J dropped 3; count of bases not matched to a gene: 5. This CDR3 region has 15 residues. Germline loops: CDR1 ENHRY, CDR2 SYGVKD.